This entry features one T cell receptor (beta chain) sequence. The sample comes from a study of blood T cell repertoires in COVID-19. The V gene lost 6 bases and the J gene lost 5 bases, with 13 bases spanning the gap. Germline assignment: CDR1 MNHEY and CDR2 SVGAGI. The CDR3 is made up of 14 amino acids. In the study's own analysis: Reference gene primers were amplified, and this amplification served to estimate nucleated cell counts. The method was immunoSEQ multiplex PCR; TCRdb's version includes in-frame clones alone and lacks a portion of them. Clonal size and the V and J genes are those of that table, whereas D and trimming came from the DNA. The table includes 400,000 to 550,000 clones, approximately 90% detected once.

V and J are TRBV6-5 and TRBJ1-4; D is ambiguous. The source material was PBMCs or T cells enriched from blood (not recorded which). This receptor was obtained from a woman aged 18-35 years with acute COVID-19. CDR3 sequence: CASSDGGINEKLFF. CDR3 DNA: TGTGCCAGCAGCGACGGAGGGATCAATGAAAAACTGTTTTTT.